The 3 T cell receptor beta chains listed next were all sequenced from one sample in a study of cytotoxic CD8 clonotypes in ibrutinib-treated CLL. Produced via immunoSEQ multiplex PCR; TCRdb's table is partial and in-frame only. The repertoire holds more than 200,000 clones, with 70% as singletons. Sequenced material: PBMCs, taken after 24 months of ibrutinib treatment. These receptors were taken from a human donor with chronic lymphocytic leukemia.

Here the CDR3 reads CASRMGRPRGTQYF. The CDR3 DNA reads TGTGCCAGCAGAATGGGACGACCGAGGGGGACCCAGTACTTC. V is TRBV6-5 and J is TRBJ2-5; the D gene could be TRBD1 or TRBD2 (5 bases each). Trimming shortened V by 6 bases and J by 7 bases, and 18 bases separated the two germline ends. The CDR3 spans 14 residues. Germline V lookup: CDR1 MNHEY, CDR2 SVGAGI.

This clone was recorded only once. V gene TRBV10-3 combines with J gene TRBJ1-1; D call uncertain. Trimming stripped 5 bases from V and 11 bases from J, with 18 bases between. The CDR3 runs to 13 residues. Germline V CDR1 and CDR2: ENHRY, SYGVKD. CDR3 DNA: TGTGCCATCAGTTTGGGTGACCCCCCGCGCGCTTTCTTT. This codes for CAISLGDPPRAFF.

This clone was detected only a few times. Other DNA sequences in this sample translate to the same CDR3. CDR3: CASSRSGANVLTF. The CDR3 DNA follows: TGTGCCAGCAGCCGATCTGGGGCCAACGTCCTGACTTTC. This chain uses TRBV13 with TRBJ2-6; D call uncertain. Looked up from germline, CDR1 is PRHDT and CDR2 is FYEKMQ (reference sequence). Trimming took 5 bases from V and 1 from J, leaving 3 bases between them. This CDR3 is built from 13 residues.